This T cell receptor beta chain was captured in a study of Ad26.COV2.S vaccination and SARS-CoV-2 variants (dated by TCRdb to the early 2020s). About the full investigation: Donors in the vaccine arm were drawn from COV1001, a multicentre, randomized, double-blind, placebo-controlled phase I-IIa trial testing Ad26.COV2.S in healthy adults. Ad26.COV2.S was administered intramuscularly at a dose of 5x10^10 or 1x10^11 viral particles, either as one shot or as two shots given 56 days apart. Sequencing of the TCRbeta repertoire served to evaluate the specificity and breadth of SARS-CoV-2-reactive T cell receptors following Ad26.COV2.S vaccination. The TCR-sequenced set comprised about 30 samples: some 19 Ad26.COV2.S vaccine recipients, 5 placebo recipients and 8 SARS-CoV-2 convalescent individuals. Trial participants were randomized into five groups of five, in which low-dose or high-dose Ad26.COV2.S was given once or twice, or placebo was given on both occasions. Throughout the experiments and outcome assessment, investigators stayed blinded to trial group allocation.

Germline trimming: 2 bases from V, 3 bases from J; junction bases outside gene matches: 7. The CDR3 contains 15 residues, cysteine and phenylalanine counted. Just the 45-base CDR3 DNA is kept, in frame starting at base 1. CDR1 GTSNPN and CDR2 SVGIG are derived from the germline V gene (reference sequence). The immunoSEQ Assay was the method used to sequence TCRbeta CDR3 regions. After extraction, genomic DNA underwent amplification by bias-controlled multiplex PCR, followed by high-throughput sequencing. Under the source paper's analysis protocol: To quantify the absolute abundance of every unique TCRbeta CDR3 region, sequences were collapsed and filtered. T cell fraction was estimated by normalization of TCRbeta template counts to usable DNA, with usable DNA being measured through amplification of reference genes present in all nucleated cells. Repertoire TCRs were annotated as SARS-CoV-2-specific when V gene, CDR3 amino acid sequence and J gene were exactly matched to a known reactive TCR set. The reference SARS-CoV-2 TCR set was derived from MIRA and filtered for enrichment in COVID-19-positive ImmuneCODE repertoires, a step that removed public or cross-reactive TCRs. Using the MIRA antigens, annotated TCRs were further analysed by specific ORF or by position within an ORF. Breadth was defined as the number of annotated unique rearrangements divided by the total number of unique productive rearrangements, and depth was defined as the summed frequency of the annotated unique rearrangements. Two-sided Wilcoxon rank-sum tests were applied when comparing TCR breadth between groups. The clones in this table, taken by TCRdb from immuneACCESS, are in-frame only. Not every clone is retained; where verified, under half of the shortfall comes from an unresolved V gene, and the cause of the rest is unknown. That table is the source of V, J and clone size, and D and trimming were worked out from the DNA. This sample has about 400,000 clones in its table, and approximately 91% of those were observed once. The top ten constitute 1.5% to 2% of the sample.

The full study reports these points: Ad26.COV2.S recipients had higher spike-specific TCR breadth than placebo recipients (P = 0.0014). Non-spike TCR breadth was comparable between vaccine and placebo recipients, consistent with the vaccine containing only spike. The study was not powered to compare responses between vaccine doses or regimens. The authors noted that total T cell responses may have been underestimated by the TCR breadth and depth analyses. Substantial breadth of spike-specific CD8+ and CD4+ T cell responses was reported after vaccination.

About this clone: No antigen is known for it. One base away there is no much larger clone; base qualities are not given.

The treatment or condition label corresponds to: roughly 18 received Ad26.COV2.S at low or high dose, single or two shots; roughly 5 received placebo; per-sample allocation not given. Repertoires of vaccine and placebo recipients were sequenced from samples taken on day 63 after the first injection. In Cohort 1b, fewer than 30 adults aged 18-55 years were enrolled at a single site in Boston, USA, between 29 July and 7 August 2020. As a vaccine, Ad26.COV2.S was a replication-incompetent adenovirus type 26 vector that expressed a prefusion-stabilized SARS-CoV-2 spike protein derived from the original Wuhan strain.

The sample consisted of peripheral blood, taken in a trial of Ad26.COV2.S vaccine versus placebo. The receptor was isolated from a person between 18 and 65 years old who received the Ad26.COV2.S COVID-19 vaccine or a placebo. This receptor chain uses TRBV30 and TRBJ2-7; 10 bases in between match TRBD1. The CDR3: CAWSPRDRGFYEQYF. The bases are TGTGCCTGGAGTCCCCGGGACAGGGGATTCTACGAGCAGTACTTC.